This T cell receptor beta chain stems from a study of low-dose radiotherapy and immunotherapy resistance in tumors. Study in general: Patients of Cohort 1 had 0.5 Gy fractions every 2 weeks, which summed to 6.5 Gy. The regimen for patients comprised intravenous nivolumab 240 mg every two weeks plus intravenous ipilimumab 1 mg/kg every six weeks. Each two-week cycle included intravenous cyclophosphamide 200 mg/m2, given one day before radiation and immunotherapy.

This clonotype was found many times. Stated time point: after trial treatment. Documented treatment: LDRT plus nivolumab, ipilimumab, low-dose cyclophosphamide and aspirin (RACIN trial). Treatment of the donors consisted of nivolumab and ipilimumab (plus aspirin, low-dose cyclophosphamide and low-dose radiotherapy). Covering alpha and beta chains, TRAV- and TRBV-specific primers were used for the first-strand cDNA. A constant-region primer paired with the V-primer adapter amplified TCRs over around 18 PCR cycles. TCRdb re-analysed the reads in MiXCR, keeping a single row per CDR3 protein. The table has nearly 60,000 distinct CDR3 sequences, about 25% seen once. This TCR came from a male donor with prostate cancer. The starting material was PBMCs, obtained after low-dose radiotherapy plus immunotherapy.

The CDR3 region has the DNA TGCAGCGTTGAAGGGACAGGGACCAGCACCTACGAGCAGTACTTC. Its translation is CSVEGTGTSTYEQYF. The rearrangement uses TRBV29-1 and TRBJ2-7, with 8 bases that match TRBD1. Germline assignment: CDR1 SQVTM and CDR2 ANQGSEA. This CDR3 comprises 15 residues. Trimming at V came to 1 base and at J to 2 bases, leaving 7 bases not matched to a gene.